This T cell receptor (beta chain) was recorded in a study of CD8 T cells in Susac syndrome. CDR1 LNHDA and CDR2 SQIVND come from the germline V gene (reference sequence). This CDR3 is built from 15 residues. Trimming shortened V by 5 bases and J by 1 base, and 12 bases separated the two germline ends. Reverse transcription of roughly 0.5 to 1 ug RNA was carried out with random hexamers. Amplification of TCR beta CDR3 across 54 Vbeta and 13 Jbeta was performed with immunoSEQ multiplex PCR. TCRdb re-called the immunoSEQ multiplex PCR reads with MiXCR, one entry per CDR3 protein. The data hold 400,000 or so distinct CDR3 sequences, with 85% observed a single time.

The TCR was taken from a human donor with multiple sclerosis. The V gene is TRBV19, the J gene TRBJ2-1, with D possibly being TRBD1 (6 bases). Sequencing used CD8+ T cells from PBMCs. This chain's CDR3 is CASSLQGISYNEQFF. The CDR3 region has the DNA TGTGCCAGTAGTTTACAGGGTATATCCTACAATGAGCAGTTCTTC.